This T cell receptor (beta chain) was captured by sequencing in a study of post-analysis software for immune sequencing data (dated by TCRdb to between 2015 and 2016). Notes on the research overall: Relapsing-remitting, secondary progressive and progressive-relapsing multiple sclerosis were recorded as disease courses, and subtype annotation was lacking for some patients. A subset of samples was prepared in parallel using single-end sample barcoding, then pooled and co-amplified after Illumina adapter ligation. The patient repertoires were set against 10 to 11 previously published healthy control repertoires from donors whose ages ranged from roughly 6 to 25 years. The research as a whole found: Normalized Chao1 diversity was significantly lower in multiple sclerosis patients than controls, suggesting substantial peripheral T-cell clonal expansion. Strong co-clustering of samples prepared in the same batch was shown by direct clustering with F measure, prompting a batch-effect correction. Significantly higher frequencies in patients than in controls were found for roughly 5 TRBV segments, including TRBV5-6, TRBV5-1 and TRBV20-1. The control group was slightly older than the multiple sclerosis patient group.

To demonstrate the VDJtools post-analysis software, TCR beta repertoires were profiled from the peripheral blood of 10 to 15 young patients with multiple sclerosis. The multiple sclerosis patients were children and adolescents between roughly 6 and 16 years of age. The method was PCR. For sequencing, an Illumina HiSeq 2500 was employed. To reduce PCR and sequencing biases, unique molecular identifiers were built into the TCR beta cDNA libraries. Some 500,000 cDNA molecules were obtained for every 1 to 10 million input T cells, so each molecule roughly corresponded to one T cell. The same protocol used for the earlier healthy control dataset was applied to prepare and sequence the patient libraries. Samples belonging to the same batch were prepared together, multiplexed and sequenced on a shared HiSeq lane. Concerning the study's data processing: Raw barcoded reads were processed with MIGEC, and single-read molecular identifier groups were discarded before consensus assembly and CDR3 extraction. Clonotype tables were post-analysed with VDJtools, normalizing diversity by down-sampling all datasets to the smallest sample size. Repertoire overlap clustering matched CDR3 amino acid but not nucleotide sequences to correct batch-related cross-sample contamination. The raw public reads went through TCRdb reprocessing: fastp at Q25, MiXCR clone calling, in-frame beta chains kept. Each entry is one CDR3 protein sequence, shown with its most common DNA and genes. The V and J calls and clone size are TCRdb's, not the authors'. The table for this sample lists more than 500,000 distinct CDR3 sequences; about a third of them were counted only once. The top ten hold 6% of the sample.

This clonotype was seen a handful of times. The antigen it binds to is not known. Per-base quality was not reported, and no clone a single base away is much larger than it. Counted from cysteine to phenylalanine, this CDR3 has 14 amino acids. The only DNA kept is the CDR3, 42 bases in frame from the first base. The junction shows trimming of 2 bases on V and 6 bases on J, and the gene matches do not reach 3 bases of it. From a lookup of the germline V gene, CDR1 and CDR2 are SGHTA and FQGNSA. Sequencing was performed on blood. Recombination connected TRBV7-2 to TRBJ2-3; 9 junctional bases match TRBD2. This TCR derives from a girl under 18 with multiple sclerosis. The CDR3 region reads CASSLLGTSDTQYF. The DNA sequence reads TGTGCCAGCAGCTTACTGGGGACTAGCGATACGCAGTATTTT.